The next 31 T cell receptor beta chains were all read from a single sample in a study of blood T cell repertoires in COVID-19. Produced via immunoSEQ multiplex PCR; TCRdb's table is partial and in-frame only. This sample has around 300,000 clones; approximately 91% occur once, and the top ten carry roughly 0.92%. Material: peripheral blood. The source of these receptors is a woman aged 35 to 49 who had recovered from COVID-19.

In its sample, this clone was seen once. The rearrangement uses TRBV6-6 and TRBJ1-3; D may be TRBD1 (5 bases). With 2 bases removed from V and 6 bases from J, the gap between germline ends came to 17 bases. The CDR3 runs 16 residues. In germline, CDR1 is MNHNY, CDR2 SVGAGI (reference sequence). CDR3 sequence: CASSYETGTGANTIYF. The CDR3 coding sequence is TGTGCCAGCAGTTACGAGACGGGCACTGGGGCAAACACCATATATTTT.

The chain employs TRBV5-1 and TRBJ2-3, with D maybe TRBD2 (6 bases). V was pared by 0 bases and J by 0 bases, with 14 bases between. The CDR3 extends over 17 amino acids. Germline V lookup: CDR1 SGHRS, CDR2 YFSETQ. The DNA for the CDR3 is TGCGCCAGCAGCTTGGCCCGGACCGGGACTAGCACAGATACGCAGTATTTT. It translates to CASSLARTGTSTDTQYF.

The chain is built from TRBV27 and TRBJ1-5, with D perhaps matching TRBD1 (6 bases). With 4 bases removed from V and 7 bases from J, the gap between germline ends came to 17 bases. The CDR3 spans 15 residues. Looked up from germline, CDR1 is MNHEY and CDR2 is SMNVEV (reference sequence). The CDR3 loop reads CASSYGGGGHQPQHF. Here the CDR3 DNA reads TGTGCCAGCAGTTATGGGGGAGGGGGTCACCAGCCCCAGCATTTT.

V usage is TRBV29-1 and J usage is TRBJ2-7, with 14 nucleotides matching TRBD2. Germline-derived CDR1 and CDR2 are SQVTM and ANQGSEA. This CDR3 comprises 17 residues. Trimming removed 3 bases from V and 6 bases from J; junction bases left unmatched: 13. The CDR3 loop is CSVDPFGTSGSSGEQYF. The CDR3 coding sequence is TGCAGCGTTGACCCTTTTGGGACTAGCGGGAGCTCGGGCGAGCAGTACTTC.

This rearrangement joins TRBV10-3 to TRBJ2-6; 8 nucleotides line up with TRBD1. Germline V gives CDR1 ENHRY, CDR2 SYGVKD. CDR3 size: 14 residues. Germline trimming cut 11 bases from V and 0 bases from J; bases unmatched to any gene: 3. In DNA form, the CDR3 reads TGTGCCGGTGGACAGGGCTCTGGGGCCAACGTCCTGACTTTC. Translating it yields CAGGQGSGANVLTF.

V is TRBV6-2 or TRBV6-3 and J is TRBJ2-3, with 10 bases lining up with TRBD2. The junction had 5 bases not matched to a gene; V was cut back by 6 bases and J by 2 bases. The CDR3 is made up of 15 amino acids. Germline values: CDR1 MNHEY, CDR2 SVGEGT. CDR3 region: CASSGLADITDTQYF. In nucleotides, the CDR3 is TGTGCCAGCAGCGGACTAGCGGATATCACAGATACGCAGTATTTT.

The count of this clone is one. The chain links TRBV6-5 to TRBJ1-5; D is uncertain. Germline CDR1 MNHEY, CDR2 SVGAGI. This CDR3 contains 11 residues. V shed 6 bases and J shed 5 bases, with 5 bases lying between them. The CDR3 region is CASRRDQPQHF. The DNA of the CDR3 is TGTGCCAGCAGGAGGGATCAGCCCCAGCATTTT.

The rearrangement links TRBV9 to TRBJ1-3; 8 nucleotides line up with TRBD1. The V segment lost 4 bases and the J segment 4 bases; nucleotides outside the gene matches: 1. The CDR3 spans 13 residues. In germline, CDR1 is SGDLS, CDR2 YYNGEE. The CDR3, as DNA: TGTGCCAGCAGCCCAGGGGGCGGAAACACCATATATTTT. This gives the protein CASSPGGGNTIYF.

V gene TRBV27 combines with J gene TRBJ1-1, with TRBD1 matching over 11 bases. This CDR3 contains 15 residues. CDR1 is MNHEY and CDR2 is SMNVEV in the germline V gene (reference sequence). The V and J ends lost 4 bases and 5 bases, in that order; junction bases with no gene match: 6. The CDR3 DNA follows: TGTGCCAGCAGTTCCGGACAGGGGGCGCTTACTGAAGCTTTCTTT. Encoded protein: CASSSGQGALTEAFF.

The chain links TRBV11-2 to TRBJ2-5; TRBD2 aligns across 10 bases. The length of the CDR3 is 19 residues. Germline V gene data show CDR1 as SGHAT and CDR2 as FQNNGV. With 5 bases clipped from V and 5 bases from J, the junction kept 20 bases outside the gene matches. CDR3: CASSHRNPAGGRVRETQYF. CDR3 in DNA: TGTGCCAGCAGCCATCGAAATCCAGCGGGAGGGCGGGTAAGGGAGACCCAGTACTTC.

The V gene is TRBV5-1, the J gene TRBJ1-4; 11 bases match TRBD1. The CDR3 spans 16 residues. The germline gives CDR1 SGHRS, CDR2 YFSETQ. V trimming: 0 bases; J trimming: 8 bases; junction bases outside the gene matches: 6. The CDR3 DNA follows: TGCGCCAGCAGCTTGGCCCCCGGGACAGGGGGGGAAAAACTGTTTTTT. It specifies CASSLAPGTGGEKLFF.

J is TRBJ2-1 and V is TRBV2; 11 bases fit TRBD2. The CDR3 contains 16 residues. The junction had 5 bases not matched to a gene; V was cut back by 3 bases and J by 4 bases. CDR1 and CDR2 (germline): SNHLY, FYNNEI. The CDR3 bases are TGTGCCAGCAGTGACTGGACTAGCGGGTTGTACAATGAGCAGTTCTTC. Encoded protein: CASSDWTSGLYNEQFF.

This chain joins TRBV24-1 and TRBJ1-1, with 12 nucleotides matching TRBD1. This CDR3 contains 16 residues. V gave up 11 bases and J gave up 0 bases; unmatched junction bases: 9. CDR1 is KGHDR, CDR2 SFDVKD, per germline. In DNA, the CDR3 is TGTGCCATCAGGAGGGGGGACAGGGGGCTGAACACTGAAGCTTTCTTT. This codes for CAIRRGDRGLNTEAFF.

The chain couples TRBV15 to TRBJ2-3; D is unclear. The V end lost 5 bases, the J end lost 8 bases, and 14 bases lay between the germline ends. Germline CDR1 is LNHNV and CDR2 is YYDKDF (reference sequence). The CDR3 loop spans 13 amino acids. The chain's CDR3 is CATSEPHSFTQYF. The CDR3 bases are TGTGCCACCAGCGAGCCCCACTCCTTTACGCAGTATTTT.

For this clone: Other DNA variants within this sample encode the same CDR3. This rearrangement joins TRBV9 to TRBJ2-2; 9 bases agree with TRBD2. The germline V gene has CDR1 SGDLS and CDR2 YYNGEE. V was pared by 0 bases and J by 1 base, with 1 base of the junction left unmatched. The CDR3 totals 16 residues. The CDR3 DNA follows: TGTGCCAGCAGCGTAGGAGCGGGGGGGAACACCGGGGAGCTGTTTTTT. This encodes CASSVGAGGNTGELFF.

The rearrangement links TRBV29-1 to TRBJ1-1, with a tentative D call TRBD1 (6 bases). CDR1 SQVTM and CDR2 ANQGSEA come from the germline V gene. The CDR3 consists of 12 residues. V was clipped by 6 bases and J by 5 bases, with 13 bases between them. The CDR3 sequence: CSVGQGTTEAFF. DNA of the CDR3: TGCAGCGTAGGTCAGGGGACGACTGAAGCTTTCTTT.

The count of this clone is one. The V and J genes are TRBV3-1 (or the pseudogene TRBV3-2) and TRBJ2-1; D not resolved. The CDR3 contains 12 residues. V was clipped by 2 bases and J by 6 bases, with 5 bases between them. The germline V gene has CDR1 LGHDT and CDR2 YNNKEL (reference sequence). The CDR3 sequence: CASSQLGNEQFF. In nucleotides, the CDR3 is TGTGCCAGCAGCCAACTCGGCAATGAGCAGTTCTTC.

The rearrangement uses TRBV21-1 and TRBJ2-1; TRBD2 is taken as the D call from the table, unchecked against the DNA. TRBV21-1 is designated a pseudogene. The CDR3 runs 17 residues. This CDR3 reads CASSKVLAGGGNNEQFF. The CDR3, as DNA: TGTGCCAGCAGCAAAGTTTTGGCGGGAGGTGGGAACAATGAGCAGTTCTTC.

The chain employs TRBV7-9 and TRBJ2-7, with 8 bases fitting TRBD1. CDR3 length: 16 residues. V lost 1 base, J lost 5 bases, and 10 bases stayed unmatched. Germline V lookup: CDR1 SEHNR, CDR2 FQNEAQ (reference sequence). The CDR3 is CASSLVGSDRVHEQYF. Written as DNA, the CDR3 is TGTGCCAGCAGCTTAGTGGGGTCGGACAGGGTGCACGAGCAGTACTTC.

This chain links TRBV19 with TRBJ1-4; 7 bases align to TRBD1. Per germline, CDR1 LNHDA and CDR2 SQIVND (reference sequence). V gave up 3 bases and J gave up 7 bases; unmatched junction bases: 8. CDR3 size: 15 residues. The CDR3 region has the DNA TGTGCCAGTAGTATGGTCCGGGACAGAGGTGAAAAACTGTTTTTT. Its translation: CASSMVRDRGEKLFF. Full variable domain (missing parts from reference TRBV19 and TRBJ1-4): DGGITQSPKYLFRKEGQNVTLSCEQNLNHDAMYWYRQDPGQGLRLIYYSQIVNDFQKGDIAEGYSVSREKKESFPLTVTSAQKNPTAFYLCASSMVRDRGEKLFFGSGTQLSVL.

The genes are TRBV19 and TRBJ2-7; 9 bases line up with TRBD1. V shed 11 bases, J shed 4 bases, and the junction held 6 bases outside the gene matches. Per the germline V gene, CDR1 is LNHDA and CDR2 is SQIVND (reference sequence). The length of the CDR3 is 12 residues. CDR3 sequence: CAGGTGTYEQYF. The CDR3 region has the DNA TGTGCCGGCGGGACAGGGACTTACGAGCAGTACTTC.

The chain recombines TRBV6-5 with TRBJ1-1, with D possibly matching TRBD1 (6 bases). Per germline, CDR1 MNHEY and CDR2 SVGAGI. The V end lost 8 bases, the J end lost 3 bases, and 13 bases lay between the germline ends. This CDR3 comprises 13 residues. In DNA form, the CDR3 reads TGTGCCAGCCGGCGAGGGGGGGACACTGAAGCTTTCTTT. The encoded protein is CASRRGGDTEAFF.

This clone was seen a few times. The gene calls are TRBV19 and TRBJ2-2; 14 bases line up with TRBD2. Losses at the gene ends were 7 bases for V and 6 bases for J; bases not matched to a gene: 4. Germline V gives CDR1 LNHDA, CDR2 SQIVND (reference sequence). This CDR3 contains 15 residues. CDR3 amino acids: CASMKGLAGAGELFF. The CDR3 nucleotides are TGTGCCAGTATGAAGGGACTAGCGGGAGCCGGGGAGCTGTTTTTT. The whole variable domain, remainder taken from reference TRBV19 and TRBJ2-2, is DGGITQSPKYLFRKEGQNVTLSCEQNLNHDAMYWYRQDPGQGLRLIYYSQIVNDFQKGDIAEGYSVSREKKESFPLTVTSAQKNPTAFYLCASMKGLAGAGELFFGEGSRLTVL.

This chain joins TRBV30 and TRBJ2-5, with a possible D match to TRBD2 (6 bases). The CDR3 has 15 residues. Trimming took off 3 bases at V and 5 bases at J, with 19 bases between the two ends. The germline V gene encodes CDR1 GTSNPN and CDR2 SVGIG (reference sequence). DNA of the CDR3: TGTGCCTGGAGAGCGTGGCGGGGCTCTGCGGAGACCCAGTACTTC. Amino acids: CAWRAWRGSAETQYF.

The chain uses TRBV5-4 and TRBJ2-1, with TRBD1 identical over 7 bases. The V gene end was trimmed by 4 bases and the J gene end by 14 bases; junction bases not matched to a gene: 9. The CDR3 consists of 12 residues. Germline V gene data show CDR1 as SGHNT and CDR2 as YYREEE (reference sequence). This chain's CDR3 is CASSQQGKREFF. The CDR3, as DNA: TGTGCCAGCAGCCAACAGGGGAAGAGGGAGTTCTTC.

This chain links TRBV5-4 with TRBJ2-7; TRBD2 is a possible D gene (7 bases). V was clipped by 4 bases and J by 6 bases, with 17 bases between them. Germline CDR1 is SGHNT and CDR2 is YYREEE (reference sequence). The CDR3 covers 14 residues. The CDR3 loop is CASSQPEGGREQYF. CDR3 nucleotide sequence: TGTGCCAGCAGCCAACCCGAGGGGGGGCGCGAGCAGTACTTC.

The CDR3 sequence: CSLREGNYGYTF. The CDR3 DNA reads as TGCAGCCTGAGGGAGGGGAACTATGGCTACACCTTC. The chain is built from TRBV29-1 and TRBJ1-2, with D tentatively TRBD1 (5 bases). The V end was cut by 8 bases, the J end by 2 bases, with 12 bases between. Germline CDR1 and CDR2: SQVTM and ANQGSEA. The CDR3 spans 12 residues. The full variable domain, with the rest looked up from reference TRBV29-1 and TRBJ1-2, is SAVISQKPSRDICQRGTSLTIQCQVDSQVTMMFWYRQQPGQSLTLIATANQGSEATYESGFVIDKFPISRPNLTFSTLTVSNMSPEDSSIYLCSLREGNYGYTFGSGTRLTVV.

The rearrangement joins TRBV10-1 to TRBJ1-2; maybe TRBD1 (6 bases). There are 13 residues in the CDR3. CDR1 and CDR2 (germline): WNHNN, SYGVQD (reference sequence). V dropped 10 bases and J dropped 1 base, with 13 bases sitting between them. CDR3 DNA: TGCGCCATTTCAGGGGTAGATAACTATGGCTACACCTTC. Amino acid sequence: CAISGVDNYGYTF.

The chain carries TRBV5-4 and TRBJ2-1, with D unclear. The V and J ends lost 0 bases and 5 bases respectively, with 12 bases between them. CDR3 length: 15 residues. CDR1 is SGHNT, CDR2 YYREEE, per germline (reference sequence). DNA for the CDR3: TGTGCCAGCAGCTTGGGTCAGAGGCAAAACAATGAGCAGTTCTTC. Its protein is CASSLGQRQNNEQFF.

Details on this clone: Additional DNA sequences in this sample encode the identical CDR3. The chain has TRBV5-1 and TRBJ2-5; TRBD1 matches at 11 bases. Per the germline V gene, CDR1 is SGHRS and CDR2 is YFSETQ. The CDR3 length is 16 residues. With V trimmed by 4 bases and J by 0 bases, 5 bases remained unmatched. CDR3: CASSGGTGGYQETQYF. The CDR3 DNA sequence: TGCGCCAGCAGCGGAGGGACAGGGGGGTACCAAGAGACCCAGTACTTC.

The V and J genes are TRBV5-1 and TRBJ1-1, with unresolved D. The germline V and J ends were trimmed by 0 bases and 1 base, with 7 bases remaining between them. CDR3 length: 14 residues. The V gene's germline CDR1 is SGHRS and CDR2 YFSETQ. The CDR3 region is CASSLDRQNTEAFF. CDR3 nucleotides: TGCGCCAGCAGCTTGGACCGACAGAACACTGAAGCTTTCTTT.